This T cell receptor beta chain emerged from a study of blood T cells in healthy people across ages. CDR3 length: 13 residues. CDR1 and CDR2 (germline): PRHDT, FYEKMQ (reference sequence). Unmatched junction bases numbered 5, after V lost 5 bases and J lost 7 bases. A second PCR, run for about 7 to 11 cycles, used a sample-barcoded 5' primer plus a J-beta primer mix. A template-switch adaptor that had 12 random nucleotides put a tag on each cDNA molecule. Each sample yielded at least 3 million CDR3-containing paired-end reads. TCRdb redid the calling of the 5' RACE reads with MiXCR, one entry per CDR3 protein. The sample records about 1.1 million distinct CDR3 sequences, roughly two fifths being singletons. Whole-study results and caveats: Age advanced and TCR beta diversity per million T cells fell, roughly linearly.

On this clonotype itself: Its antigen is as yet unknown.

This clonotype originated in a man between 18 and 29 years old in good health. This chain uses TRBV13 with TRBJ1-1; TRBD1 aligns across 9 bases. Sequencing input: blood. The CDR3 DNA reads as TGTGCCAGCAGCCACGGGACAGGGCGTGAAGCTTTCTTT. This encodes CASSHGTGREAFF.